This T cell receptor (beta chain) emerged from a study of T-cell reconstitution after alpha-beta-depleted transplantation in children. The library targeted TCRbeta and was prepared with unique molecular identifiers. MiXCR, applied by TCRdb to the PCR reads, yields one record per CDR3 protein. This sample carries about 58,000 distinct CDR3 sequences, roughly 45% of them seen once, and the ten largest clones take approximately 98%. In its sample, this clonotype was seen a few times. The antigen is unknown. General study findings and limits: The origin of alpha-beta T cells about two months after transplant was reportedly several hundred expanded graft clones. Fresh T-cell production supplied most of the T-cell counts and diversity seen one year after transplant. The study traced high day-60 TCRbeta diversity in some patients to surviving recipient T cells and thymic progenitors.

The sample consisted of PBMCs, mostly from graft donor cells, taken 360 days after TCRalphabeta/CD19-depleted stem cell transplant. This sequence was found in a male patient aged 10-17 years who had a stem cell transplant for acute lymphoblastic leukemia, so the T cells may come from the graft donor.

The CDR3 spells CASSPTDLAGYEQYF. DNA of the CDR3: TGTGCCAGCAGCCCAACCGACCTAGCGGGGTACGAGCAGTACTTC. The chain recombines TRBV7-2 with TRBJ2-7, with 9 positions matching TRBD2. CDR3 length: 15 residues. J gave up 4 bases and V 5 bases, and 9 bases lay outside the gene matches. The germline V gene has CDR1 SGHTA and CDR2 FQGNSA.